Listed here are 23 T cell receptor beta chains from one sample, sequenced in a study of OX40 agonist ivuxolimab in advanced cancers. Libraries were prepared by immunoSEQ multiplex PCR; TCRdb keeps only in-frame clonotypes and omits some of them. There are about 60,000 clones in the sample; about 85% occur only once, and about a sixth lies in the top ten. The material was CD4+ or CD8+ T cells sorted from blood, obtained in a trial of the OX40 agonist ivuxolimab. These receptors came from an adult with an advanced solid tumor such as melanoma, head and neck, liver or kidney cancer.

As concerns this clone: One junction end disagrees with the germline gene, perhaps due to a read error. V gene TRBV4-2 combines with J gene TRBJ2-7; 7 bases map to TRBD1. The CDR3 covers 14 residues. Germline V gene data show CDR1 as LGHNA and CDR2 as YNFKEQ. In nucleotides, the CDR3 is TGTGCCAGCAGAAAGGGACAGTCGGCCTACGGGCAGTACTTC. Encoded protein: CASRKGQSAYGQYF.

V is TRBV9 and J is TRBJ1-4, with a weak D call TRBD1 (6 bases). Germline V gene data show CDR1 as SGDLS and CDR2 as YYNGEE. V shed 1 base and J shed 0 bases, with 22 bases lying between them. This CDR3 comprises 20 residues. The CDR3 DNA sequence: TGTGCCAGCAGCGTACCTCACCCGGGACATCCGATGCCAACTAATGAAAAACTGTTTTTT. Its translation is CASSVPHPGHPMPTNEKLFF.

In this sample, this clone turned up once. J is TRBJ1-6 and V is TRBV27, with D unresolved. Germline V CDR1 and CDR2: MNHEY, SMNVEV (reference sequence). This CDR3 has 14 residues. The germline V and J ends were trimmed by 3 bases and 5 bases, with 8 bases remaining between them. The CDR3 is CASSFRENNSPLHF. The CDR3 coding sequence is TGTGCCAGCAGTTTCCGGGAAAATAATTCACCCCTCCACTTT.

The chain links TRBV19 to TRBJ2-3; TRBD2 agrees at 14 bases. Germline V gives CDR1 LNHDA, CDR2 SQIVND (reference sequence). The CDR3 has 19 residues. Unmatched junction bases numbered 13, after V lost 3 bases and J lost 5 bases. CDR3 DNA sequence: TGTGCCAGTAGTATTGATTGGACTAGCGGGAGGTATCATAGAGATACGCAGTATTTT. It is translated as CASSIDWTSGRYHRDTQYF.

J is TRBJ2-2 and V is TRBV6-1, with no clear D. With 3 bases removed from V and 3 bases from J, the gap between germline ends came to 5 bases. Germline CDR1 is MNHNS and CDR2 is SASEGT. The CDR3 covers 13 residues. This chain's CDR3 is CASSDRYTGELFF. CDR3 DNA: TGTGCCAGCAGTGACAGGTACACCGGGGAGCTGTTTTTT.

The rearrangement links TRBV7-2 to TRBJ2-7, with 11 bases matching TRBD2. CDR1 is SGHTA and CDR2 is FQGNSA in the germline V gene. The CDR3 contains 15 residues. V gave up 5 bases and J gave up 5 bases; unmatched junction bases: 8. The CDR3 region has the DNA TGTGCCAGCAGCCCCACTAGCGGGAGTTCCCACGAGCAGTACTTC. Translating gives CASSPTSGSSHEQYF. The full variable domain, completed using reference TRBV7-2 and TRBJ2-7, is GAGVSQSPSNKVTEKGKDVELRCDPISGHTALYWYRQSLGQGLEFLIYFQGNSAPDKSGLPSDRFSAERTGGSVSTLTIQRTQQEDSAVYLCASSPTSGSSHEQYFGPGTRLTVT.

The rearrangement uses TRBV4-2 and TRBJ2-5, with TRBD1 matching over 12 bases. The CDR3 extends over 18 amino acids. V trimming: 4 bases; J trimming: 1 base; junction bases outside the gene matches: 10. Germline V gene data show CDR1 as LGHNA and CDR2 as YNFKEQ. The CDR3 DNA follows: TGTGCCAGCAGCCCATTGGGACAGGGGGCTTTGGCCCAAGAGACCCAGTACTTC. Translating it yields CASSPLGQGALAQETQYF.

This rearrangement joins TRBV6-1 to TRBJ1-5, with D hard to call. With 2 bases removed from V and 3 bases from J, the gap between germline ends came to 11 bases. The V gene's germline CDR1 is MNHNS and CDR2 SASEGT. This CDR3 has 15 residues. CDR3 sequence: CASSELEQFNQPQHF. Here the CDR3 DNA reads TGTGCCAGCAGTGAACTCGAACAATTCAATCAGCCCCAGCATTTT.

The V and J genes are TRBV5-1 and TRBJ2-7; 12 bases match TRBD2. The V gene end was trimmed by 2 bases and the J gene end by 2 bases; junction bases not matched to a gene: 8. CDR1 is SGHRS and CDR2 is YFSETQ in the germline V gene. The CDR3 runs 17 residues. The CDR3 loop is CASSFGLAGPSTYEQYF. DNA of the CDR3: TGCGCCAGCAGCTTCGGACTAGCGGGACCTTCCACCTACGAGCAGTACTTC.

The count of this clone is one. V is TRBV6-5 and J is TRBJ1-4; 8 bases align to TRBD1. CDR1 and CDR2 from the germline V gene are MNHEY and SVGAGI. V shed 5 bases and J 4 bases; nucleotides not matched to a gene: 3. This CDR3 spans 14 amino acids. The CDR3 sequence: CASSRGQGNEKLFF. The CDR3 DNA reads TGTGCCAGCAGTCGAGGACAGGGTAATGAAAAACTGTTTTTT.

DNA of the CDR3: TGTGCCAGCAGTCCCAAGGGGAGGGGGCTATACGAGCAGTACTTC. Amino acid sequence: CASSPKGRGLYEQYF. V usage is TRBV27 and J usage is TRBJ2-7; D may be TRBD1 or TRBD2 (7 bases each). Trimming left V 5 bases short and J 4 bases short, with 18 bases between. This CDR3 region has 15 residues. Germline V gene lookup returns CDR1 MNHEY and CDR2 SMNVEV (reference sequence).

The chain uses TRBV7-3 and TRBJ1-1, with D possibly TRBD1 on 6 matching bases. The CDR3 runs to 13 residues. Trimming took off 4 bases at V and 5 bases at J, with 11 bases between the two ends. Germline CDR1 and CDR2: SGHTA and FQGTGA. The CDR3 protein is CASSSRQGTEAFF. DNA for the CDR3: TGTGCCAGCAGCTCCCGTCAGGGGACTGAAGCTTTCTTT.

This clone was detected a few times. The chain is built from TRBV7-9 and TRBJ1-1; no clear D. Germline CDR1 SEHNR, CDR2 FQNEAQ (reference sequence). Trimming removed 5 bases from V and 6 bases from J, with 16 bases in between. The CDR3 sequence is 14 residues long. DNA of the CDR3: TGTGCCAGCAGCGTCCTTACGGGGTTGCCTGAAGCTTTCTTT. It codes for CASSVLTGLPEAFF.

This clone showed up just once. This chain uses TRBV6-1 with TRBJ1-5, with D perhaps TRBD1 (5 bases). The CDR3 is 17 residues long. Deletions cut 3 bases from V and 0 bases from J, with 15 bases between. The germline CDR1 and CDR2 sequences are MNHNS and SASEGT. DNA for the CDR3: TGTGCCAGCAGTGAGCGGGGGTTGAGGTATAGCAATCAGCCCCAGCATTTT. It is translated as CASSERGLRYSNQPQHF.

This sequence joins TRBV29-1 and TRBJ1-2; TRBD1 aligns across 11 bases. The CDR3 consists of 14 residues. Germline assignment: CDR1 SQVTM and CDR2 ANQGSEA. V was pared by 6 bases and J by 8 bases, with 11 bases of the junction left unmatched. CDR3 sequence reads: CSVELGQGEGGYTF. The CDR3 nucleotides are TGCAGCGTCGAACTGGGACAGGGGGAGGGAGGCTACACCTTC. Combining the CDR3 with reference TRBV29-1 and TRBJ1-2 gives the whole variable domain SAVISQKPSRDICQRGTSLTIQCQVDSQVTMMFWYRQQPGQSLTLIATANQGSEATYESGFVIDKFPISRPNLTFSTLTVSNMSPEDSSIYLCSVELGQGEGGYTFGSGTRLTVV.

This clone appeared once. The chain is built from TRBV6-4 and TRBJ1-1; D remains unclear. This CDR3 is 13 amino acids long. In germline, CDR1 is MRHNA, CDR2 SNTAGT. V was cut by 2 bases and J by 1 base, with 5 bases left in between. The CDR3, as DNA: TGTGCCAGCAGTGACAACGAGAACACTGAAGCTTTCTTT. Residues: CASSDNENTEAFF.

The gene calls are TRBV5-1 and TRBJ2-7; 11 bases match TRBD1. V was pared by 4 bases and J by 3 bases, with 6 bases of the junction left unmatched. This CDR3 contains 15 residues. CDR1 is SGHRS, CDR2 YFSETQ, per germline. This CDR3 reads CASSRGGTGGYEQYF. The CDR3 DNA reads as TGCGCCAGCAGCCGGGGAGGGACAGGGGGCTACGAGCAGTACTTC.

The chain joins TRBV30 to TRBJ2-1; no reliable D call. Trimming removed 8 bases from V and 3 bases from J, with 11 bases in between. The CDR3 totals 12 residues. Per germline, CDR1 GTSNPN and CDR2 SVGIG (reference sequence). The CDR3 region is CAVLMVYNEQFF. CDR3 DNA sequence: TGTGCCGTTCTAATGGTCTACAATGAGCAGTTCTTC.

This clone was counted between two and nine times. Written as DNA, the CDR3 is TGTGCCAGCAGCTTATATCCTACCGTCGACTACGAGCAGTACTTC. It yields the protein CASSLYPTVDYEQYF. The J gene is TRBJ2-7, the V gene TRBV11-3; D is uncertain. With 2 bases removed from V and 3 bases from J, the gap between germline ends came to 14 bases. The CDR3 totals 15 residues. The germline gives CDR1 SGHNT, CDR2 YENEEA. Variable domain in full (rest from reference TRBV11-3 and TRBJ2-7): EAGVVQSPRYKIIEKKQPVAFWCNPISGHNTLYWYLQNLGQGPELLIRYENEEAVDDSQLPKDRFSAERLKGVDSTLKIQPAELGDSAVYLCASSLYPTVDYEQYFGPGTRLTVT.

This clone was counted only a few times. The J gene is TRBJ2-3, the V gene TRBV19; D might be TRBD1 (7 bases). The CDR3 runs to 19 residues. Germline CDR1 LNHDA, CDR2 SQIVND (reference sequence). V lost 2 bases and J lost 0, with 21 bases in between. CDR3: CASSIRGTNRGGSTDTQYF. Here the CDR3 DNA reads TGTGCCAGTAGTATAAGGGGGACCAACAGGGGAGGAAGCACAGATACGCAGTATTTT.

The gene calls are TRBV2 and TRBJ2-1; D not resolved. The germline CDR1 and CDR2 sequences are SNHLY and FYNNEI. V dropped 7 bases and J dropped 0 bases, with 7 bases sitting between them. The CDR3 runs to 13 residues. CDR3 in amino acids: CASTRSSYNEQFF. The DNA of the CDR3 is TGTGCCAGCACCCGAAGCTCCTACAATGAGCAGTTCTTC.

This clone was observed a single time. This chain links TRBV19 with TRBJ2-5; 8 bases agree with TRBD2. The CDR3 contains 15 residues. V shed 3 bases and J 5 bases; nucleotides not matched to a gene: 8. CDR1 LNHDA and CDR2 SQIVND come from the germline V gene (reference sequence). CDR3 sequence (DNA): TGTGCCAGTAGTATTCCGACGGGAGGGGTGGAGACCCAGTACTTC. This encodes CASSIPTGGVETQYF.

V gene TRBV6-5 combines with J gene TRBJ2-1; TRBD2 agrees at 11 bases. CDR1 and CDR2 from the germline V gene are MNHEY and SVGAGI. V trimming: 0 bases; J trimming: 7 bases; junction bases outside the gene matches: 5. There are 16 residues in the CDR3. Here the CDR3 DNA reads TGTGCCAGCAGTTACTCGTCCACTAGCGGGGGTAATGAGCAGTTCTTC. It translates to CASSYSSTSGGNEQFF.